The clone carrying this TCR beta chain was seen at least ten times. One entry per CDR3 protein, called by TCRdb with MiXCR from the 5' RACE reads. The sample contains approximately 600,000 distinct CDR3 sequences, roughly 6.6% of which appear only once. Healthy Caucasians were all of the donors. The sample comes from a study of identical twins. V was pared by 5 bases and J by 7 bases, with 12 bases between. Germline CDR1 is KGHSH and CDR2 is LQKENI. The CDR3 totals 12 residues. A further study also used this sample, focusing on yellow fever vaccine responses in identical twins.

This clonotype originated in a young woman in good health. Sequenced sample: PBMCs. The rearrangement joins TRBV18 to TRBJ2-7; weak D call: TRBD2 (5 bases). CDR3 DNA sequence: TGTGCCAGCTCAGCCAGAGGGCTGGAGCAGTACTTC. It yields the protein CASSARGLEQYF.